There are a few counts of the clone carrying this T cell receptor beta chain. The study recruited people aged about 18 to 89 years across approximately 25 US areas. Participant-given clinical history determined each cohort assignment. Symptom resolution, clearance, or two negative PCRs marked the recovered donors of Cohort 3. The table came from immunoSEQ multiplex PCR; TCRdb's copy has only in-frame clones and leaves some out. The profile shows 330,000 or so clones, about 92% of them singletons. The trim removed 1 base at V and 5 bases at J, leaving 4 bases unmatched. The germline V gene encodes CDR1 PRHDT and CDR2 FYEKMQ (reference sequence). The CDR3 extends over 15 amino acids. The data are from a study of blood T cell repertoires in COVID-19.

The chain combines TRBV13 with TRBJ2-1; 8 bases are a match to TRBD1. Sequences were obtained from PBMCs or T cells enriched from blood (not recorded which). This TCR derives from a woman under 40 who had recovered from COVID-19. CDR3 sequence (DNA): TGTGCCAGCAGCTTAGACAGGGGGGTTCACAATGAGCAGTTCTTC. This sequence encodes CASSLDRGVHNEQFF.